A selection of T cell receptor beta chains follows, all from one sample in a study of shared clonotypes between healthy human individuals. Some clones are missing from TCRdb's copy, which holds only in-frame ones; the method was immunoSEQ multiplex PCR. The sample contains under 1,900,000 clones, less than 99% of which appear only once. Input material: naive CD4+ T cells sorted from blood. The receptor set was obtained from a man aged 30 to 39 in good health. Both conserved end residues are part of each CDR3. Clone size is given for some rows only: seen once, a few or many times, or a class if the clone is expanded.

CDR3 protein	V gene	J gene	clone size
CASSLAASGKTGELFF	TRBV7-7	TRBJ2-2	-
CASSFGVLAYGYTF	TRBV28	TRBJ1-2	once
CASSLDPNTGELFF	TRBV5-1	TRBJ2-2	-
CASSVAAWPQGRIAGELFF	TRBV9	TRBJ2-2	-
CASSSHRGTVYGYTF	TRBV19	TRBJ1-2	-
CASSQDPRAYYEQYF	TRBV4-1	TRBJ2-7	-
CASSLTGISGEAFF	TRBV7-2	TRBJ1-1	once
CASSILGQGGGNEQFF	TRBV19	TRBJ2-1	-
CASSPTPFNEQFF	TRBV6-4	TRBJ2-1	once
CASSPPRVSGANVLTF	TRBV5-4	TRBJ2-6	-
CASSIGTSGRGGQETQYF	TRBV5-1	TRBJ2-5	-
CASSANPGGGSGNTIYF	TRBV5-4	TRBJ1-3	-
CASSGAWGVYGYTF	TRBV6-1	TRBJ1-2	-
CASSLNGIRTGELFF	TRBV5-4	TRBJ2-2	-
CASSLGAGGPGEQFF	TRBV28	TRBJ2-1	-
CASSQGTGARQPQHF	TRBV18	TRBJ1-5	-
CASSSGGRAPNEQFF	TRBV19	TRBJ2-1	-
CASSGGTGGGNQPQHF	TRBV6-6	TRBJ1-5	once
CASSEVGQGIQPQHF	TRBV10-2	TRBJ1-5	-
CASSQDLRVSRWETQYF	TRBV4-2	TRBJ2-5	-
CASSSVTSGHRTSYEQYF	TRBV7-9	TRBJ2-7	once
CASSFSAGQFNYGYTF	TRBV19	TRBJ1-2	once
CASSQGLAGGGDEQFF	TRBV4-2	TRBJ2-1	-
CASSADTGYTEAFF	TRBV7-2	TRBJ1-1	-
CASSRPMGVGYEQYF	TRBV7-8	TRBJ2-7	-
CASSLTRDETQYF	TRBV7-3	TRBJ2-5	-
CSVEVPAGLAGGNEQFF	TRBV29-1	TRBJ2-1	-
CSVARSGTSGSGDTQYF	TRBV29-1	TRBJ2-3	once
CASSTGRGTGHNEQFF	TRBV7-2	TRBJ2-1	-
CASSEDEISSYEQYF	TRBV2	TRBJ2-7	-
CASSVGTSGRRYNEQFF	TRBV9	TRBJ2-1	-
CASSLAPSSYNEQFF	TRBV13	TRBJ2-1	-
CASIPRRLNQPQHF	TRBV28	TRBJ1-5	-
CASSLAGGGARSSGIYNEQFF	TRBV5-1	TRBJ2-1	-
CASSPEDRGYNEQFF	TRBV18	TRBJ2-1	-
CASSLDDQGDTGELFF	TRBV5-1	TRBJ2-2	-
CASGSVNTEAFF	TRBV6-6	TRBJ1-1	once
CASTRDRGAETQYF	TRBV6-1	TRBJ2-5	-
CASSADYPFHEQYF	TRBV6-1	TRBJ2-7	-
CASSSQNTPGYTF	TRBV27	TRBJ1-2	-
CARQALFTEAFF	TRBV19	TRBJ1-1	-
CASSFGEGQPGDEQFF	TRBV5-5	TRBJ2-1	-
CASSLEQGRVETQYF	TRBV5-1	TRBJ2-5	-
CASSLAAGVETQYF	TRBV7-6	TRBJ2-5	-
CASSLEIIREQYF	TRBV7-8	TRBJ2-7	-
CASSLAAASGYNEQFF	TRBV7-9	TRBJ2-1	-
CASVTRDYSNQPQHF	TRBV28	TRBJ1-5	-
CASSYLRGLNTEAFF	TRBV6-5	TRBJ1-1	-
CASNIRQGASDTQYF	TRBV28	TRBJ2-3	-
CASSPSGDQETQYF	TRBV18	TRBJ2-5	-
CASSPSSEGVGTGELFF	TRBV7-7	TRBJ2-2	-
CASSVEAGDSYEQYF	TRBV9	TRBJ2-7	-
CASSQGTSGSSYEQYF	TRBV14	TRBJ2-7	-
CASSLVVSSGANVLTF	TRBV7-2	TRBJ2-6	-
CASSLGIQGASNQPQHF	TRBV18	TRBJ1-5	-
CASSQDESTDTQYF	TRBV4-1	TRBJ2-3	-
CAWSDTGTPQFF	TRBV30	TRBJ2-1	once